This TCR beta chain was recorded in a study of CD8 T cells in ankylosing spondylitis. MiXCR was run by TCRdb on the 5' RACE reads, yielding one entry per CDR3 protein. There are a few hundred thousand distinct CDR3 sequences in the sample; about 19% occur only once, and about 8.2% lies in the top ten. Trimming pared 5 bases from V and 6 bases from J, leaving 17 bases between. Germline-derived CDR1 and CDR2 are SGHAT and FQDESV (reference sequence). The CDR3 has 15 residues. The chain has TRBV11-1 and TRBJ2-1; unclear D gene. The sample consisted of blood, either unsorted or a sorted T cell fraction (not recorded which). The receptor comes from a male donor with ankylosing spondylitis or in good health (not recorded which). The CDR3 DNA is TGTGCCAGCAGCATTAGTTGGTTGAAGGGCAATGAGCAGTTCTTC. This codes for CASSISWLKGNEQFF.